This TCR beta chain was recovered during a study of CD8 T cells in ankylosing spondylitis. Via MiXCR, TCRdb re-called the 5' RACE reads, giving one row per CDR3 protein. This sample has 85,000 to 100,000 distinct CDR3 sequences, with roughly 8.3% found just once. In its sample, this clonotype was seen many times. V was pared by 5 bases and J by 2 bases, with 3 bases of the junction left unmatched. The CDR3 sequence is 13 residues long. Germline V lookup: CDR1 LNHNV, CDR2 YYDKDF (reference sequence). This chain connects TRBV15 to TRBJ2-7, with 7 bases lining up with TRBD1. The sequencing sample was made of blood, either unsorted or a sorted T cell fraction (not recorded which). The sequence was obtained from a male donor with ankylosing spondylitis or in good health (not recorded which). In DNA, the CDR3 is TGTGCCACCAGCTCGACAGGGCCCTACGAGCAGTACTTC. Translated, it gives CATSSTGPYEQYF. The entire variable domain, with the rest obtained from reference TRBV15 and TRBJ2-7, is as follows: DAMVIQNPRYQVTQFGKPVTLSCSQTLNHNVMYWYQQKSSQAPKLLFHYYDKDFNNEADTPDNFQSRRPNTSFCFLDIRSPGLGDTAMYLCATSSTGPYEQYFGPGTRLTVT.